The clone carrying this T cell receptor (beta chain) was recorded a few times. Its antigen is undetermined. This sample was taken from a study of OX40 agonist ivuxolimab in advanced cancers. Study-wide points: Low levels of normalized T-cell clonal expansion also appeared in some nonresponders.

The data were produced by immunoSEQ multiplex PCR, yet TCRdb's version contains in-frame clones alone and is incomplete. The sample yields over 25,000 clones, 70% to 85% seen once. The CDR3 has 15 amino acids. CDR1 is SGHAT and CDR2 is FQDESV in the germline V gene (reference sequence). Trimming cost V 1 base and J 0 bases, with 10 bases left between them. Specimen: CD4+ or CD8+ T cells sorted from blood, collected in a trial of the OX40 agonist ivuxolimab. V is TRBV11-1 and J is TRBJ2-7; D not certain. This sequence originates from an adult with an advanced solid tumor such as melanoma, head and neck, liver or kidney cancer. The CDR3 nucleotides read TGTGCCAGCAGCTTAGGGCGCGGAAGCTCCTACGAGCAGTACTTC. Translated: CASSLGRGSSYEQYF.